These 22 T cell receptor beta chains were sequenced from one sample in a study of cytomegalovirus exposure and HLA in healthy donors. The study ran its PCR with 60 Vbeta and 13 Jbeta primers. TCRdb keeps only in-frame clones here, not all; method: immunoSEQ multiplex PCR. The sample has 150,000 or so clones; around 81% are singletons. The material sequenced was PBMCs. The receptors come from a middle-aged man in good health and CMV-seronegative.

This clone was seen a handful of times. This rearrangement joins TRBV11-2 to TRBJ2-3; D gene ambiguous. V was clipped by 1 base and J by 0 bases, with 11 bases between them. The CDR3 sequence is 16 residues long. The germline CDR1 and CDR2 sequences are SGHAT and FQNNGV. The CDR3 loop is CASSLAGTLSTDTQYF. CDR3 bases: TGTGCCAGCAGCTTAGCAGGAACACTTAGCACAGATACGCAGTATTTT.

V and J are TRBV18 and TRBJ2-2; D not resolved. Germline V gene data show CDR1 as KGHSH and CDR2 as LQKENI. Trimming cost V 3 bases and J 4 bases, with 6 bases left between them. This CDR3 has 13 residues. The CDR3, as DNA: TGTGCCAGCTCACCGTTGAGCACCGGGGAGCTGTTTTTT. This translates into CASSPLSTGELFF.

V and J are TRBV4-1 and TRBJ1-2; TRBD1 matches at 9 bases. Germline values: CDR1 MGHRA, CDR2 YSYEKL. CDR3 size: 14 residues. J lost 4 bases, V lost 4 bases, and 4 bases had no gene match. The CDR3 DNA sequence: TGCGCCAGCAGCCCGGGACAGGGTGTCTATGGCTACACCTTC. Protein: CASSPGQGVYGYTF.

The CDR3 bases are TGTGCCAGCAGCTTACCCTCAATGCTGCGGTACGACCAAGAGACCCAGTACTTC. Its translation: CASSLPSMLRYDQETQYF. The chain recombines TRBV7-9 with TRBJ2-5, with no clear D. The V gene's germline CDR1 is SEHNR and CDR2 FQNEAQ (reference sequence). The CDR3 consists of 18 residues. V was trimmed by 2 bases and J by 0 bases, leaving 19 bases between them.

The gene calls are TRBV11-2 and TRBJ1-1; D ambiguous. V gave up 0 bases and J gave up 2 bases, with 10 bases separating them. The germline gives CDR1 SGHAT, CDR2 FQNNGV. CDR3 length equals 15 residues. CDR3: CASSLEYTRNTEAFF. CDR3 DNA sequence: TGTGCCAGCAGCTTAGAATATACTCGTAACACTGAAGCTTTCTTT.

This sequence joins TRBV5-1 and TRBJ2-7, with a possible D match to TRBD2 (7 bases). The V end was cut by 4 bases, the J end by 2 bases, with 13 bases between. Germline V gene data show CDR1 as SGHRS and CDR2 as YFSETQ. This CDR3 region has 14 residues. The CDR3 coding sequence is TGCGCCAGCAGCCAAAAGGGGGGGACCTACGAGCAGTACTTC. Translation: CASSQKGGTYEQYF.

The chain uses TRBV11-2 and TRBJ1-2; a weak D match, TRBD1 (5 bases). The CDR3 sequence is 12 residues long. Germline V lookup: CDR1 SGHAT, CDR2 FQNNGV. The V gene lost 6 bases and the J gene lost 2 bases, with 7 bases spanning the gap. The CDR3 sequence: CASRAGNYGYTF. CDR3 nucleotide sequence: TGTGCCAGCAGGGCAGGGAACTATGGCTACACCTTC.

The CDR3 protein is CASSQGDTPLHF. The CDR3 nucleotides are TGTGCCAGCAGCCAGGGGGATACACCCCTCCACTTT. The chain joins TRBV7-9 to TRBJ1-6, with TRBD1 matching 7 bases. CDR3 length: 12 amino acids. CDR1 and CDR2 from the germline V gene are SEHNR and FQNEAQ (reference sequence). Losses at the gene ends were 5 bases for V and 11 bases for J; bases not matched to a gene: 3.

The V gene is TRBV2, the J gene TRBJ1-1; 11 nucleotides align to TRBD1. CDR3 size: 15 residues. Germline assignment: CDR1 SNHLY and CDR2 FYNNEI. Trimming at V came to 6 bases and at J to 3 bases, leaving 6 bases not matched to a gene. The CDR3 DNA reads TGTGCCAGCAGCCCAAGGACAGGGGGCCACACTGAAGCTTTCTTT. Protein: CASSPRTGGHTEAFF.

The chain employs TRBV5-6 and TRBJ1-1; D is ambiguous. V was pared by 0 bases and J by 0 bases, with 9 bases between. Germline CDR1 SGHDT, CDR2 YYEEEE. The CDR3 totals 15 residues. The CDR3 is CASSLGSTMNTEAFF. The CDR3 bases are TGTGCCAGCAGCTTGGGGAGCACGATGAACACTGAAGCTTTCTTT. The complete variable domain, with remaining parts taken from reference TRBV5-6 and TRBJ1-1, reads DAGVTQSPTHLIKTRGQQVTLRCSPKSGHDTVSWYQQALGQGPQFIFQYYEEEERQRGNFPDRFSGHQFPNYSSELNVNALLLGDSALYLCASSLGSTMNTEAFFGQGTRLTVV.

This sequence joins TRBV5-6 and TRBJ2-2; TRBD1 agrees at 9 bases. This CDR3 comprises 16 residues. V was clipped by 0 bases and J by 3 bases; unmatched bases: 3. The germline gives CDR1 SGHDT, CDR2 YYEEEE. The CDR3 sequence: CASSLDRTGDTGELFF. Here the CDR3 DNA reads TGTGCCAGCAGCTTGGATCGGACAGGGGACACCGGGGAGCTGTTTTTT.

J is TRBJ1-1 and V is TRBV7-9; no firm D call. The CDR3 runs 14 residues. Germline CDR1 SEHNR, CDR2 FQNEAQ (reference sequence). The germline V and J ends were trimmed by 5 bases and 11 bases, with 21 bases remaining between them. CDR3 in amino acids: CASSAVETDTGAFF. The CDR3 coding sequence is TGTGCCAGCAGCGCAGTTGAGACCGACACTGGGGCTTTCTTT.

In nucleotides, the CDR3 is TGTGCCAGCAGCGTAGGTCCTAGCGGGGGCCACACAGATACGCAGTATTTT. It encodes CASSVGPSGGHTDTQYF. J is TRBJ2-3 and V is TRBV9, with 10 bases fitting TRBD2. The germline CDR1 and CDR2 sequences are SGDLS and YYNGEE. V trimming: 0 bases; J trimming: 2 bases; junction bases outside the gene matches: 6. CDR3 size: 17 residues.

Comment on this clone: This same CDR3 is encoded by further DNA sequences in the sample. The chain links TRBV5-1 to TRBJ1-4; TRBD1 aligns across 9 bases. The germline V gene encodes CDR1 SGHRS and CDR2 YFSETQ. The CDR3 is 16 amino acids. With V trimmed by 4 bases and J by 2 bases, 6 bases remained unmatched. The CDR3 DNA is TGCGCCAGCAGCCCGGGACAGGGAATCACTAATGAAAAACTGTTTTTT. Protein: CASSPGQGITNEKLFF. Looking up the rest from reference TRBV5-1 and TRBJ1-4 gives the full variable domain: KAGVTQTPRYLIKTRGQQVTLSCSPISGHRSVSWYQQTPGQGLQFLFEYFSETQRNKGNFPGRFSGRQFSNSRSEMNVSTLELGDSALYLCASSPGQGITNEKLFFGSGTQLSVL.

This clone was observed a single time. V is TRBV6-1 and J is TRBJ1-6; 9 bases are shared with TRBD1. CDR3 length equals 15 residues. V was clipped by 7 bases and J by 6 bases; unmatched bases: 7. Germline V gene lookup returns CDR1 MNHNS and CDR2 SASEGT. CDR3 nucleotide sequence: TGTGCCAGCACCGATGGACAGGGGAGTAATTCACCCCTCCACTTT. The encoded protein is CASTDGQGSNSPLHF.

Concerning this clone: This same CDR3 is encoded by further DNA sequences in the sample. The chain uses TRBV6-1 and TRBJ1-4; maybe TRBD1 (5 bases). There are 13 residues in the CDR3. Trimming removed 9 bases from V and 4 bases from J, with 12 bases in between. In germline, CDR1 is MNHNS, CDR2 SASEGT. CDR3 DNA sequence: TGTGCCAGTACGACAGTTCGTAATGAAAAACTGTTTTTT. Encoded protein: CASTTVRNEKLFF.

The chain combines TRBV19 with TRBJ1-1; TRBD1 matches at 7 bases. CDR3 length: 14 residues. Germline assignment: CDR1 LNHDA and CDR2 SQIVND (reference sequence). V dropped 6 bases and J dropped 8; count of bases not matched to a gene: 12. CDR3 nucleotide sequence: TGTGCCAGTAGGCAGGAAGGGACAGTGGGAGAAGCTTTCTTT. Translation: CASRQEGTVGEAFF.

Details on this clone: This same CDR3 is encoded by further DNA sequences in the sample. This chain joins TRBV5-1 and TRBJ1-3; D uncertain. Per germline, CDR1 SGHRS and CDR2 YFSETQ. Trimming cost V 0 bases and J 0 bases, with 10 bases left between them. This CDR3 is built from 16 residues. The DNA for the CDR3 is TGCGCCAGCAGCTTGGCCCCGGGTAGCTCTGGAAACACCATATATTTT. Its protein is CASSLAPGSSGNTIYF.

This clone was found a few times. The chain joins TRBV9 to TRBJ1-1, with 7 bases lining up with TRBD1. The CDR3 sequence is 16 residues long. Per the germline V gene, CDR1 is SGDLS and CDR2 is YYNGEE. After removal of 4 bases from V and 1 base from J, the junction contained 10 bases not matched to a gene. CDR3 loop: CASSPLGQVKNTEAFF. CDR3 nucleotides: TGTGCCAGCAGCCCCCTAGGACAGGTTAAGAACACTGAAGCTTTCTTT.

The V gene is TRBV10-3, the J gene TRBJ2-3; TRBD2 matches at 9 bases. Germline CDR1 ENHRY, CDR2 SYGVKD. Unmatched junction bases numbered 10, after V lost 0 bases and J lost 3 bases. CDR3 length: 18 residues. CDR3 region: CAISESNSGGGVTDTQYF. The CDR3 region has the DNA TGTGCCATCAGTGAGTCGAATAGCGGGGGCGGTGTGACAGATACGCAGTATTTT.

CDR3 loop: CSVEPDRATEAFF. As DNA, the CDR3 is TGCAGCGTTGAACCTGACAGGGCCACTGAAGCTTTCTTT. This chain joins TRBV29-1 and TRBJ1-1, with TRBD1 matching 7 bases. The CDR3 is made up of 13 amino acids. V shed 2 bases, J shed 4 bases, and the junction held 4 bases outside the gene matches. Germline CDR1 SQVTM, CDR2 ANQGSEA.

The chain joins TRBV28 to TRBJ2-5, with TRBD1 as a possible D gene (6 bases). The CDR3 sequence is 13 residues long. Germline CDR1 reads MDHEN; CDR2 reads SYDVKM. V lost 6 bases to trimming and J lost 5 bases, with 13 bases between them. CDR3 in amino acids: CASRRQVYETQYF. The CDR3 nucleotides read TGTGCCAGCAGAAGACAGGTGTACGAGACCCAGTACTTC.